Sequencing of this T cell receptor (beta chain) was carried out in a study of cytomegalovirus exposure and HLA in healthy donors. Whole-study context: Most genotyped donors, about 81% of 398, had Caucasian-associated genetic ancestry. General study points: The study designated 160 or so TCR beta chains cytomegalovirus-associated. Common viral pathogens were later found to be apparently linked to several of the most significant clusters.

The CDR3 sequence is 13 residues long. The germline V gene has CDR1 SGHRS and CDR2 YFSETQ. V dropped 0 bases and J dropped 8 bases, with 9 bases sitting between them. Regarding this clone: The antigen is undetermined.

It was with 60 Vbeta and 13 Jbeta primers that the PCR ran. Here immunoSEQ multiplex PCR was the method, and the copy in TCRdb shows in-frame clones only, minus some. The data contain around 140,000 clones, 73% of them seen just once; the ten biggest clones take up 1.5% to 2%. The V gene is TRBV5-1, the J gene TRBJ2-1; D remains ambiguous. The sample was PBMCs. The TCR originated in a woman aged 18-30 years in good health and CMV-seronegative. Here the CDR3 reads CASSLDSPDEQFF. The CDR3 region has the DNA TGCGCCAGCAGCTTGGACAGTCCCGATGAGCAGTTCTTC.